This T cell receptor (beta chain) was captured by sequencing in a study of T cell changes during pregnancy in multiple sclerosis. CDR1 and CDR2 from the germline V gene are MNHEY and SVGAGI. The V gene end was trimmed by 2 bases and the J gene end by 5 bases; junction bases not matched to a gene: 4. CDR3 length equals 14 residues. Clones were sequenced by immunoSEQ multiplex PCR, and TCRdb holds only the in-frame ones, with some missing. This repertoire shows roughly 110,000 clones, 85% to 95% found once; its top ten account for around 0.8%. Sequenced material: peripheral blood, taken in the third trimester of pregnancy. This receptor was taken from a female donor in good health, enrolled as a control in a pregnancy study. V usage is TRBV6-5 and J usage is TRBJ2-5, with 8 bases that match TRBD2. DNA of the CDR3: TGTGCCAGCAGTTACGGCGCGGGGGGTGAGACCCAGTACTTC. It specifies CASSYGAGGETQYF.